The clone carrying this T cell receptor beta chain was detected many times. Its antigen is undetermined. This entry comes from a study of T-cell memory formation after mild COVID-19. For the study at large: In these data, TCR clusters were largely donor specific.

Study results and caveats: Clones that contracted from day 15 to 85 had balanced CD4/CD8; later expanders were CD4+ biased. Contracting CD4+ clones lay largely in CM and EM, with CD8+ ones residing in EMRA.

TCRdb called the 5' RACE reads again in MiXCR, with one record for every CDR3 protein. The table lists about 200,000 distinct CDR3 sequences, around 17% of them singletons. V was cut by 6 bases and J by 6 bases, with 10 bases left in between. The CDR3 spans 12 residues. Germline assignment: CDR1 KGHDR and CDR2 SFDVKD. Source material: PBMCs or a T cell subset sorted from them (not recorded which). The TCR sequence derives from an adult woman who had mild COVID-19 (a few samples of this study predate the infection). Cell type and time point are not known. V and J are TRBV24-1 and TRBJ1-1; D is ambiguous. CDR3 DNA: TGTGCCACCAGTAATGGAGCGTCTGAAGCTTTCTTT. It codes for CATSNGASEAFF.